The clone carrying this T cell receptor (beta chain) was detected ten times or more. Its antigen is undetermined. This CDR3 comprises 13 residues. Per germline, CDR1 SNHLY and CDR2 FYNNEI. Trimming took off 10 bases at V and 3 bases at J, with 16 bases between the two ends. The record originates from a study of Graves' ophthalmopathy and Graves' hyperthyroidism. Overall study results and limits: Blood also harbored most expanded thyroid clonotypes above 0.001 frequency. In predicting ophthalmopathy progression, the model reached around 66% sensitivity and under 75% specificity.

Diagnosis relied on clinical symptoms, serum thyroxine, TRAb, thyroid ultrasound and orbital computed tomography. Fresh peripheral blood, approximately 10 ml, was the PBMC source. TCR beta CDR3 regions were amplified from RNA transcripts. A first-round RT-PCR used HTBI primers, followed by a second-round multiplex PCR. TCRdb reprocessed the multiplex PCR reads via MiXCR and lists one record per CDR3 protein. This sample carries about 620,000 distinct CDR3 sequences, 22% of them seen once, and the ten largest clones take approximately 6.9%. The material sequenced was peripheral blood. This receptor was identified in a woman between 18 and 29 years old with stable Graves' hyperthyroidism. Some clones in this sample may be carry-over from other donors' samples. The rearrangement joins TRBV2 to TRBJ2-7, with a weak D call TRBD1 (6 bases). For the CDR3, the DNA is TGTGCCATCTCCGCACAGGGATACTACGAGCAGTACTTC. Encoded protein: CAISAQGYYEQYF.